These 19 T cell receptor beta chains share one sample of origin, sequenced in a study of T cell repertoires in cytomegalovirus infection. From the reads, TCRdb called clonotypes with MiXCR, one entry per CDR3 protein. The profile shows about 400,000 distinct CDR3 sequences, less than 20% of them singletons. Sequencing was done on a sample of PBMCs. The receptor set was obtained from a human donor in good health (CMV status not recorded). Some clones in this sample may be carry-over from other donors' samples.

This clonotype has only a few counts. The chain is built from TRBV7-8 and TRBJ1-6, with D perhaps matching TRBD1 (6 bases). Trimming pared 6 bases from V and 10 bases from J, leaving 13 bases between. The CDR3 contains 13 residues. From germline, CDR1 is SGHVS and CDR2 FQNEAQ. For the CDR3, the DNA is TGTGCCAGCAGAAGACAGGCGCGCTCACCCCTCCACTTT. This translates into CASRRQARSPLHF.

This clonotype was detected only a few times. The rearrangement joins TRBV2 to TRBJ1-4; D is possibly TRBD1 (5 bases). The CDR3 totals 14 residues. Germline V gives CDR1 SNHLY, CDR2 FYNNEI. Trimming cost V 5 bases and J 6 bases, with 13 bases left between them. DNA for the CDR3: TGTGCCAGCAGTTTGGACATCCAGTATGAAAAACTGTTTTTT. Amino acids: CASSLDIQYEKLFF.

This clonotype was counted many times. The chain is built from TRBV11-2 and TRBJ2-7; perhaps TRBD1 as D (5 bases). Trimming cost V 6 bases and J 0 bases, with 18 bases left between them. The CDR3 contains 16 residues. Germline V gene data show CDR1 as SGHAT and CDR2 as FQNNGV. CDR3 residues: CASSQPGPGASYEQYF. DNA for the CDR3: TGTGCCAGCAGTCAACCGGGCCCTGGGGCCTCCTACGAGCAGTACTTC.

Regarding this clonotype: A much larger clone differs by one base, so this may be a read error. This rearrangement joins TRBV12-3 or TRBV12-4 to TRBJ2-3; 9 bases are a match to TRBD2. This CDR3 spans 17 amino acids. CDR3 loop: CASSLSRPGTSTDRQYF. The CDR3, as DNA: TGTGCCAGCAGTTTATCCCGCCCAGGGACTAGCACAGATAGGCAGTATTTT.

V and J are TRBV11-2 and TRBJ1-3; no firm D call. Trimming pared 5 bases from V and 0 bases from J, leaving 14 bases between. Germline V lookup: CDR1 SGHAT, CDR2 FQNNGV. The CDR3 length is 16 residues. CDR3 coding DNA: TGTGCCAGCAGCCCCGAGGGCTTCGACTCTGGAAACACCATATATTTT. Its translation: CASSPEGFDSGNTIYF.

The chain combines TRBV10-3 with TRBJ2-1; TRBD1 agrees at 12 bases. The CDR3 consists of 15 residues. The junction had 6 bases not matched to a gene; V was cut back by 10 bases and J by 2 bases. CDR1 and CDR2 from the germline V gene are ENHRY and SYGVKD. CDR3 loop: CATSGTGGAYNEQFF. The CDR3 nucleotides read TGTGCCACCTCCGGGACAGGGGGCGCCTACAATGAGCAGTTCTTC.

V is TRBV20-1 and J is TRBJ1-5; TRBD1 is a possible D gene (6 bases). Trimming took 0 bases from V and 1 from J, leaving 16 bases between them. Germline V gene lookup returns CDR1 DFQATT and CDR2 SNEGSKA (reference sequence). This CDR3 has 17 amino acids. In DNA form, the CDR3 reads TGCAGTGCTAGAGAATGGGCGGGGGGGCCGAGCAATCAGCCCCAGCATTTT. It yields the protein CSAREWAGGPSNQPQHF.

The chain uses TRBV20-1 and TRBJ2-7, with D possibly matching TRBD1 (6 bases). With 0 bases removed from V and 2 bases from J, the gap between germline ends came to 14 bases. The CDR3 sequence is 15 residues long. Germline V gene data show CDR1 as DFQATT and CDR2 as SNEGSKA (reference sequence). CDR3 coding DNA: TGCAGTGCTAGAGATCCCCAGGGGACGGCCTACGAGCAGTACTTC. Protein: CSARDPQGTAYEQYF.

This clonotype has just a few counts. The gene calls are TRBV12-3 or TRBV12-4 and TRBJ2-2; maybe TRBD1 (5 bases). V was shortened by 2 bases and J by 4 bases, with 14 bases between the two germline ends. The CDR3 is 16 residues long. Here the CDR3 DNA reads TGTGCCAGCAGTTTATTTCCGGCAAGGGGCACCGGGGAGCTGTTTTTT. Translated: CASSLFPARGTGELFF.

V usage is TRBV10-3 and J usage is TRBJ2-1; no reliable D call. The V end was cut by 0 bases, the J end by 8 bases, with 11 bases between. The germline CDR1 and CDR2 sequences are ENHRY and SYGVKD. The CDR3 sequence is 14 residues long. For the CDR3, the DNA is TGTGCCATCAGTGAGTCGAGAAGCAACGATGAGCAGTTCTTC. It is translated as CAISESRSNDEQFF.

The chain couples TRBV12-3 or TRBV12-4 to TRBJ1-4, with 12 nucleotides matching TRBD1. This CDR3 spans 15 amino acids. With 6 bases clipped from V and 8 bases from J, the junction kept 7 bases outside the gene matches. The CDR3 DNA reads TGTGCCAGCAGGGGACAGGGGGCGCGCGGCGAAAAACTGTTTTTT. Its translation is CASRGQGARGEKLFF.

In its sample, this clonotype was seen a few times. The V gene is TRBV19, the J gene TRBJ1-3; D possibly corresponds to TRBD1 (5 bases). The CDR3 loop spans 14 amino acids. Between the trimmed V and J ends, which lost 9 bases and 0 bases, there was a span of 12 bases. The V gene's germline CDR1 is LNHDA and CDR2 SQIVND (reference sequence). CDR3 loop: CASSKDNSGNTIYF. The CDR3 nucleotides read TGTGCCAGCTCTAAGGACAACTCTGGAAACACCATATATTTT. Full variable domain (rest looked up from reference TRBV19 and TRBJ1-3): DGGITQSPKYLFRKEGQNVTLSCEQNLNHDAMYWYRQDPGQGLRLIYYSQIVNDFQKGDIAEGYSVSREKKESFPLTVTSAQKNPTAFYLCASSKDNSGNTIYFGEGSWLTVV.

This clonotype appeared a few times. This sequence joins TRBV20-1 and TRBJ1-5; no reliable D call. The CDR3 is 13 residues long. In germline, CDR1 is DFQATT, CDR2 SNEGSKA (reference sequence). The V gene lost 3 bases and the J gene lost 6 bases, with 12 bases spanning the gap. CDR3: CSASEGNGQPQHF. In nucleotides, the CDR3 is TGCAGTGCTAGTGAAGGGAACGGTCAGCCCCAGCATTTT.

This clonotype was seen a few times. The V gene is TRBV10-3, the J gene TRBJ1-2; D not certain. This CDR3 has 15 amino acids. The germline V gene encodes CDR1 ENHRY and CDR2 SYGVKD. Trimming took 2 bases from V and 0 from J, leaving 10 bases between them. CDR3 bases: TGTGCCATCAGTGAGGTGGCAGGATCTAACTATGGCTACACCTTC. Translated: CAISEVAGSNYGYTF.

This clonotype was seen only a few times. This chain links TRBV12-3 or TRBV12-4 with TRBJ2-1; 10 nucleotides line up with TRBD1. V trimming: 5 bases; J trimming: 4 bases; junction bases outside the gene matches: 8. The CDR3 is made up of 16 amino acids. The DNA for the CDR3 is TGTGCCAGCAGTCCTGACAGGGGGCGTGCTTACAATGAGCAGTTCTTC. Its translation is CASSPDRGRAYNEQFF.

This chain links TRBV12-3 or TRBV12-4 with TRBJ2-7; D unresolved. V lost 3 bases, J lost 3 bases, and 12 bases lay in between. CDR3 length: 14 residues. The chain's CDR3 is CASSLGATRYEQYF. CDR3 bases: TGTGCCAGCAGTTTGGGTGCGACTCGCTACGAGCAGTACTTC.

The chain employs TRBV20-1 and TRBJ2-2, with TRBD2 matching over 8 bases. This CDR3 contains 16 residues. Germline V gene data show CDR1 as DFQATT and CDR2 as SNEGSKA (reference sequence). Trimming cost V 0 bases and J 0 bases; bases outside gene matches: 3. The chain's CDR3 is CSARDSGRANTGELFF. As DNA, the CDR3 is TGCAGTGCTAGAGATTCCGGGAGGGCGAACACCGGGGAGCTGTTTTTT.

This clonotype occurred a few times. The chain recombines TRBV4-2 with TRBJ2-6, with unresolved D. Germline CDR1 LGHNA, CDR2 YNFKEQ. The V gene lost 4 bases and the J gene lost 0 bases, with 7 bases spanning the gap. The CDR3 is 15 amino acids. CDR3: CASSLFDSGANVLTF. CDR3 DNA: TGTGCCAGCAGCCTTTTCGACTCTGGGGCCAACGTCCTGACTTTC.

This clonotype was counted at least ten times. The CDR3 DNA reads as TGCAGTGCTAGAGCTGGAGAGACCCAGTACTTC. Translated, it gives CSARAGETQYF. The chain has TRBV20-1 and TRBJ2-5; no clear D. Germline-derived CDR1 and CDR2 are DFQATT and SNEGSKA (reference sequence). This CDR3 spans 11 amino acids. Trimming removed 1 base at V and 4 bases at J, with 4 bases between.